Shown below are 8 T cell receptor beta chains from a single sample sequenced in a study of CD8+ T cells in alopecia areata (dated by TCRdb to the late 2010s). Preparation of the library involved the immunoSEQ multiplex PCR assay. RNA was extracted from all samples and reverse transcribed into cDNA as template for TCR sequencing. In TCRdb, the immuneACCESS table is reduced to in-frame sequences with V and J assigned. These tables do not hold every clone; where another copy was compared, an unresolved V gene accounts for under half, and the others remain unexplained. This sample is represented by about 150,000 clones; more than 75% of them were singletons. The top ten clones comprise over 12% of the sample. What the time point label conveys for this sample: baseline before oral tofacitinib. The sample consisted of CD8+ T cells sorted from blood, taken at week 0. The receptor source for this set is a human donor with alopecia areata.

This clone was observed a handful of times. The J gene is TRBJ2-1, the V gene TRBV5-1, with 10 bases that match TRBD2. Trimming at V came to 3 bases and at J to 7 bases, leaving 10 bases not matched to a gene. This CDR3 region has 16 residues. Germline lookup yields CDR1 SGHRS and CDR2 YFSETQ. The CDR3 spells CASSSSGTSASNEQFF. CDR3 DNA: TGCGCCAGCAGCTCCTCGGGGACTAGCGCTTCTAATGAGCAGTTCTTC. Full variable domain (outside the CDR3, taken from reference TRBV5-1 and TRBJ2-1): KAGVTQTPRYLIKTRGQQVTLSCSPISGHRSVSWYQQTPGQGLQFLFEYFSETQRNKGNFPGRFSGRQFSNSRSEMNVSTLELGDSALYLCASSSSGTSASNEQFFGPGTRLTVL.

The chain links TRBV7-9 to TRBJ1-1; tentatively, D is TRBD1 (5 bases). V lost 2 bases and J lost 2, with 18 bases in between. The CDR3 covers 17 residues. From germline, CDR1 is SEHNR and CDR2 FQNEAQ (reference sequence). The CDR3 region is CASSLTGEESANTEAFF. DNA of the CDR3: TGTGCCAGCAGCTTAACGGGGGAAGAGTCGGCTAACACTGAAGCTTTCTTT.

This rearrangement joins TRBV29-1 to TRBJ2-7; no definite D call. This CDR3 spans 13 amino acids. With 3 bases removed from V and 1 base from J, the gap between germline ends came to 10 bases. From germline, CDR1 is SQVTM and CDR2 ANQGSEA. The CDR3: CSVEWQESYEQYF. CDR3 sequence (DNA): TGCAGCGTTGAGTGGCAGGAATCCTACGAGCAGTACTTC.

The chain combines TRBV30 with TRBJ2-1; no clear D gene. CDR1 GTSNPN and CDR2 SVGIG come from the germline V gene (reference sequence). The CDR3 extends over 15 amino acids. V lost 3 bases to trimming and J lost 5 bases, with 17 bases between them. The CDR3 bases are TGTGCCTGGAGCGAATATCCTACCCCTAACAATGAGCAGTTCTTC. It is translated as CAWSEYPTPNNEQFF.

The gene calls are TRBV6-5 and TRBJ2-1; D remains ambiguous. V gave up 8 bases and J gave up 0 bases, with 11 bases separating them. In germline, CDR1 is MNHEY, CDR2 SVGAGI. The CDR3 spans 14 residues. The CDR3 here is CASRRGSSYNEQFF. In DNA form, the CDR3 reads TGTGCCAGCCGGCGCGGTAGCTCCTACAATGAGCAGTTCTTC.

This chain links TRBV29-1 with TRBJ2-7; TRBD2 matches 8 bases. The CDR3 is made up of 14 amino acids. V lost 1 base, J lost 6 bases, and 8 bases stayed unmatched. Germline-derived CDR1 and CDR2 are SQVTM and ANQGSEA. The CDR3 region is CSVEGGLDYPEQYF. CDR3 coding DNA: TGCAGCGTTGAAGGGGGACTAGATTATCCCGAGCAGTACTTC.

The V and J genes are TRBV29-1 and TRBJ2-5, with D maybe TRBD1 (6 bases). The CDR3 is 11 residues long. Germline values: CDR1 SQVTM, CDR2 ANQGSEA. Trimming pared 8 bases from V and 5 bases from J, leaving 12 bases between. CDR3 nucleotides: TGCAGCCAAGGGCAGGGGGAGACCCAGTACTTC. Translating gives CSQGQGETQYF.

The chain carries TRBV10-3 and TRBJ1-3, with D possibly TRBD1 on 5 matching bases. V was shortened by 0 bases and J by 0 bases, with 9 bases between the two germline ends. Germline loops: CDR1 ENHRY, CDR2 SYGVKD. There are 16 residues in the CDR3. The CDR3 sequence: CAISESHRSSGNTIYF. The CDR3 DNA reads TGTGCCATCAGTGAGTCCCACAGGAGCTCTGGAAACACCATATATTTT.